A selection of T cell receptor beta chains follows, all from one sample in a study of radiotherapy plus CTLA-4 blockade in lung cancer. Here immunoSEQ multiplex PCR was the method, and the copy in TCRdb shows in-frame clones only, minus some. This table has about 120,000 clones, 90% appearing once. The material sequenced was peripheral blood, taken from a patient treated with radiotherapy plus ipilimumab. These receptors were obtained from a human donor with non-small cell lung cancer that progressed on radiotherapy plus ipilimumab. The CDR3 runs from the conserved cysteine through the conserved F or W. A D gene is named only where the DNA matches it firmly. Not all rows give a size; the values are once, few, many and, for expanded clones, a class.

CDR3 protein | CDR3 DNA | J gene | V gene | D gene | clone size
CASSPWASLNEQFF | TGTGCCAGCTCACCATGGGCTAGCCTCAATGAGCAGTTCTTC | TRBJ2-1 | TRBV18 | . | .
CASSPGLARTSYEQYF | TGTGCCAGCTCACCCGGACTAGCGAGAACCTCCTACGAGCAGTACTTC | TRBJ2-7 | TRBV18 | TRBD2 | .
CASSFSGRSGANVLTF | TGTGCCAGCAGCTTCTCTGGGCGTTCTGGGGCCAACGTCCTGACTTTC | TRBJ2-6 | TRBV11-2 | . | .
CASSWGGTGVGNEQFF | TGCGCCAGCAGCTGGGGAGGGACAGGGGTAGGCAATGAGCAGTTCTTC | TRBJ2-1 | TRBV5-1 | TRBD1 | .
CASTTSNSYEQYF | TGTGCCAGTACTACCAGTAACTCCTACGAGCAGTACTTC | TRBJ2-7 | TRBV19 | . | .
CASTNSGSGTDTQYF | TGTGCCAGCACCAACAGCGGGAGTGGCACAGATACGCAGTATTTT | TRBJ2-3 | TRBV5-4 | TRBD2 | .
CASSYERSTEAFF | TGTGCCAGCAGTTACGAGCGTAGCACTGAAGCTTTCTTT | TRBJ1-1 | TRBV6-5 | . | .
CATVRDRGWNTEAFF | TGTGCCACCGTACGAGACAGGGGATGGAACACTGAAGCTTTCTTT | TRBJ1-1 | TRBV6-6 | TRBD1 | .
CASSEHLGSYNEQFF | TGTGCCAGCAGTGAACATTTGGGCTCCTACAATGAGCAGTTCTTC | TRBJ2-1 | TRBV2 | . | .
CASKPTGARRNTEAFF | TGTGCCAGCAAGCCCACAGGGGCGCGTAGGAACACTGAAGCTTTCTTT | TRBJ1-1 | TRBV25-1 | TRBD1 | .
CASSLSLGGELFF | TGTGCCAGCAGTTTATCCCTCGGTGGGGAGCTGTTTTTT | TRBJ2-2 | TRBV27 | . | once
CASSGPTYGYTF | TGTGCCAGCTCAGGACCGACCTATGGCTACACCTTC | TRBJ1-2 | TRBV18 | . | .
CARRLAGAYTQYF | TGTGCCAGACGACTAGCGGGAGCCTATACGCAGTATTTT | TRBJ2-3 | TRBV19 | TRBD2 | .
CASSHGTGTDTQYF | TGTGCCAGCAGTCATGGGACTGGCACAGATACGCAGTATTTT | TRBJ2-3 | TRBV13 | . | .
CASSPLLQTDTQYF | TGTGCCAGCTCACCCCTTCTTCAGACAGATACGCAGTATTTT | TRBJ2-3 | TRBV18 | . | .
CAWSELAYNGYEQYF | TGTGCCTGGAGCGAACTAGCGTATAACGGGTACGAGCAGTACTTC | TRBJ2-7 | TRBV30 | TRBD2 | .
CASSLGGTGNTGELFF | TGTGCCAGCAGCTTGGGTGGGACAGGAAACACCGGGGAGCTGTTTTTT | TRBJ2-2 | TRBV5-4 | TRBD1 | .
CASSLVFTDTQYF | TGTGCCAGCAGCTTAGTATTTACAGATACGCAGTATTTT | TRBJ2-3 | TRBV7-2 | . | .
CSGRGGEKLFF | TGCAGTGGTCGTGGGGGTGAAAAACTGTTTTTT | TRBJ1-4 | TRBV20-1 | . | .
CASSLAGGRGNEKLFF | TGTGCCAGCAGCTTAGCAGGGGGCCGAGGTAATGAAAAACTGTTTTTT | TRBJ1-4 | TRBV7-9 | TRBD1 | .
CASSPMTGSGTEAFF | TGTGCCAGCAGCCCGATGACAGGCTCGGGAACTGAAGCTTTCTTT | TRBJ1-1 | TRBV5-4 | . | .
CASSPGTGGQETQYF | TGCGCCAGCAGCCCCGGGACAGGGGGCCAAGAGACCCAGTACTTC | TRBJ2-5 | TRBV5-1 | TRBD1 | .
CASSQALLNYGYTF | TGCGCCAGCAGCCAAGCCCTTTTGAACTATGGCTACACCTTC | TRBJ1-2 | TRBV4-1 | . | .
CAISERQSHYEQYF | TGTGCCATCAGTGAACGCCAGTCCCACTACGAGCAGTACTTC | TRBJ2-7 | TRBV10-3 | . | few
CAITGDFTGTEAFF | TGTGCCATAACCGGGGACTTTACAGGGACTGAAGCTTTCTTT | TRBJ1-1 | TRBV6-1 | . | .
CAWSGLRHYGYTF | TGTGCCTGGAGTGGTCTAAGACACTATGGCTACACCTTC | TRBJ1-2 | TRBV30 | . | .
CASQHLSNQPQHF | TGTGCCAGCCAGCACCTTAGCAATCAGCCCCAGCATTTT | TRBJ1-5 | TRBV6-1 | . | .
CASSFGGISYNEQFF | TGTGCCAGCAGTTTCGGCGGGATCTCCTACAATGAGCAGTTCTTC | TRBJ2-1 | TRBV2 | . | .
CASSLSPARGETQYF | TGCGCCAGCAGCTTGTCCCCGGCCAGGGGCGAGACCCAGTACTTC | TRBJ2-5 | TRBV5-1 | . | .
CASSWGMGNQPQHF | TGTGCCAGCAGTTGGGGGATGGGCAATCAGCCCCAGCATTTT | TRBJ1-5 | TRBV6-5 | . | .
CAWSVHQANQPQHF | TGTGCCTGGAGTGTACACCAGGCCAATCAGCCCCAGCATTTT | TRBJ1-5 | TRBV30 | . | .
CASHRGGSYEQYF | TGTGCCAGCCACAGGGGGGGGTCCTACGAGCAGTACTTC | TRBJ2-7 | TRBV28 | . | few
CASSMLTGQYEAFF | TGTGCCAGTAGTATGTTGACAGGTCAGTATGAAGCTTTCTTT | TRBJ1-1 | TRBV19 | . | .
CASSLQVTASNTGELFF | TGTGCCAGCAGCTTACAGGTGACAGCGTCGAACACCGGGGAGCTGTTTTTT | TRBJ2-2 | TRBV7-9 | . | .
CASSQAGTGNEKLFF | TGCGCCAGCAGCCAAGCCGGGACAGGGAATGAAAAACTGTTTTTT | TRBJ1-4 | TRBV4-1 | TRBD1 | .
CASIGLSSRGYTF | TGTGCCAGCATTGGACTTTCCAGTCGGGGCTACACCTTC | TRBJ1-2 | TRBV6-5 | . | .
CASSPGTSGTRTGELFF | TGTGCCAGCAGCCCTGGGACTAGCGGGACTAGAACCGGGGAGCTGTTTTTT | TRBJ2-2 | TRBV7-9 | TRBD2 | once
CASSKDGSYNEQFF | TGTGCCAGCAGTAAGGACGGTTCCTACAATGAGCAGTTCTTC | TRBJ2-1 | TRBV27 | . | .
CASSLSIVTSGTEQYF | TGTGCCAGCAGTTTATCGATCGTGACTAGCGGGACCGAGCAGTACTTC | TRBJ2-7 | TRBV27 | TRBD2 | .
CASSKYGARAWTNTEAFF | TGTGCCAGCAGCAAATACGGGGCCAGGGCATGGACGAACACTGAAGCTTTCTTT | TRBJ1-1 | TRBV21-1 | . | .
CASSSSTSGTGAGNTIYF | TGTGCCAGCAGCTCAAGTACATCCGGGACAGGGGCTGGAAACACCATATATTTT | TRBJ1-3 | TRBV7-9 | TRBD1 | .
CASSLSARDYGYTF | TGCGCCAGCAGCTTGTCCGCCAGAGACTATGGCTACACCTTC | TRBJ1-2 | TRBV5-1 | . | .
CASSSQQMGFYEQYF | TGTGCCAGCAGCTCACAGCAGATGGGGTTCTACGAGCAGTACTTC | TRBJ2-7 | TRBV11-3 | . | .
CASSVTGGGNTEAFF | TGTGCCAGCAGTGTCACCGGTGGGGGGAACACTGAAGCTTTCTTT | TRBJ1-1 | TRBV2 | . | .
CASRPDRSSYNEQFF | TGTGCCAGCAGGCCTGATAGGAGCTCCTACAATGAGCAGTTCTTC | TRBJ2-1 | TRBV2 | . | .
CARPSPKVDFNFGYTF | TGTGCCAGACCATCCCCTAAGGTGGACTTTAACTTTGGCTACACCTTC | TRBJ1-2 | TRBV21-1 | . | .
CASSLGLAETTDTQYF | TGTGCCAGCAGCCTCGGACTAGCGGAGACCACAGATACGCAGTATTTT | TRBJ2-3 | TRBV5-4 | TRBD2 | once